This T cell receptor beta chain was captured in a study of cytomegalovirus exposure and HLA in healthy donors. The CDR3 has 12 amino acids. Trimming removed 4 bases from V and 2 bases from J, with 9 bases in between. Germline V gene lookup returns CDR1 SQVTM and CDR2 ANQGSEA. Study outcomes and limitations: The authors enumerated under 200 TCR beta chains as linked to cytomegalovirus.

This table comes from immunoSEQ multiplex PCR, and its TCRdb copy is limited to in-frame clones, with some not included. The sample records 65,000 to 100,000 clones, under 95% being singletons. Remarks on this clone: Its antigen is currently unknown.

Input material: PBMCs. V and J are TRBV29-1 and TRBJ2-7; a possible D gene is TRBD1 (6 bases). The receptor comes from a woman aged 25 to 45 in good health and CMV-seronegative. The CDR3 DNA reads as TGCAGCGTTGTTAGGGGGACCTACGAGCAGTACTTC. It yields the protein CSVVRGTYEQYF.